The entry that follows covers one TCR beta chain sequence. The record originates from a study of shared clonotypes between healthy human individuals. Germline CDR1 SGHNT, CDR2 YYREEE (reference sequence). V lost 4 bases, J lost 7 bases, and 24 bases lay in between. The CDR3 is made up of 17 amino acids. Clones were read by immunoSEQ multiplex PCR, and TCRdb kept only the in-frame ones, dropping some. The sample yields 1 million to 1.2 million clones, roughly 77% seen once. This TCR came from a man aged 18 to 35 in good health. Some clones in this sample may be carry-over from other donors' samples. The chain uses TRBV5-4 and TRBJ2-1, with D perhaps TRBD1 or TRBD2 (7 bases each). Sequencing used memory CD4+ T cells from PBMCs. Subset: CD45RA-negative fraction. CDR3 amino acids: CASSLGGSRGGSNEQFF. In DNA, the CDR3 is TGTGCCAGCAGCCTCGGCGGTAGCAGGGGGGGTTCAAATGAGCAGTTCTTC. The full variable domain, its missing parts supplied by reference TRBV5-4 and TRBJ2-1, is ETGVTQSPTHLIKTRGQQVTLRCSSQSGHNTVSWYQQALGQGPQFIFQYYREEENGRGNFPPRFSGLQFPNYSSELNVNALELDDSALYLCASSLGGSRGGSNEQFFGPGTRLTVL.